A single sample gave rise to the 26 T cell receptor beta chains below, sequenced in a study of T-cell reconstitution after alpha-beta-depleted transplantation in children. Unique molecular identifiers featured in how the TCRbeta library was prepared. TCRdb processed the PCR reads anew with MiXCR; each CDR3 protein has one entry. The sample holds 440,000 or so distinct CDR3 sequences, about a tenth seen once. This specimen was PBMCs from the stem cell graft donor, taken from the stem cell graft. The receptors here all came from a human donor who donated a stem cell graft to a child with acute myeloid leukemia.

This clonotype has more than one count but fewer than ten. The rearrangement links TRBV6-1 to TRBJ1-2, with TRBD1 as a possible D gene (6 bases). With 6 bases removed from V and 0 bases from J, the gap between germline ends came to 8 bases. The CDR3 is made up of 13 amino acids. In germline, CDR1 is MNHNS, CDR2 SASEGT. CDR3 DNA: TGTGCCAGCAGACAGGGTGCTAACTATGGCTACACCTTC. It is translated as CASRQGANYGYTF.

This clonotype was observed at least ten times. CDR3 sequence reads: CSIARDREDGYTF. DNA of the CDR3: TGCAGCATTGCGAGGGACAGGGAGGATGGCTACACCTTC. The chain joins TRBV29-1 to TRBJ1-2; TRBD1 matches 9 bases. The CDR3 sequence is 13 residues long. The J segment lost 6 bases and the V segment lost 8 bases, leaving 10 bases of the junction unmatched. From germline, CDR1 is SQVTM and CDR2 ANQGSEA.

This clonotype came up many times. The rearrangement joins TRBV3-1 to TRBJ2-5; 7 nucleotides line up with TRBD1. CDR1 is LGHDT and CDR2 is YNNKEL in the germline V gene (reference sequence). The J segment lost 7 bases and the V segment lost 4 bases, leaving 6 bases of the junction unmatched. CDR3 length: 13 residues. CDR3 amino acids: CASSPRDRGTQYF. In nucleotides, the CDR3 is TGTGCCAGCAGCCCCAGGGACAGAGGGACCCAGTACTTC.

CDR3 region: CASGLDQGRNQPQHF. CDR3 coding DNA: TGTGCTAGTGGTTTAGACCAGGGTAGGAATCAGCCCCAGCATTTT. V usage is TRBV12-5 and J usage is TRBJ1-5, with a weak D call TRBD1 (5 bases). There are 15 residues in the CDR3. Germline V gives CDR1 LGHNT, CDR2 FRNRAP. V was cut by 3 bases and J by 4 bases, with 13 bases left in between.

This rearrangement joins TRBV4-1 to TRBJ2-1; TRBD2 agrees at 11 bases. The CDR3 is 15 amino acids. Germline CDR1 and CDR2: MGHRA and YSYEKL. Trimming cost V 1 base and J 10 bases; bases outside gene matches: 6. The CDR3 spells CASSQAELAGVEQFF. The CDR3 DNA reads as TGCGCCAGCAGCCAAGCGGAACTAGCGGGAGTCGAGCAGTTCTTC.

This clonotype was detected only a few times. V usage is TRBV18 and J usage is TRBJ2-2; TRBD2 aligns across 10 bases. Germline CDR1 reads KGHSH; CDR2 reads LQKENI. The trim removed 6 bases at V and 2 bases at J, leaving 9 bases unmatched. This CDR3 is 17 amino acids long. The CDR3 sequence is CASSPSGRAANTGELFF. For the CDR3, the DNA is TGTGCCAGCTCTCCGAGCGGGAGGGCCGCCAACACCGGGGAGCTGTTTTTT.

This clonotype occurred many times. The chain employs TRBV5-1 and TRBJ2-5; unclear D gene. This CDR3 is 13 amino acids long. V was shortened by 1 base and J by 3 bases, with 7 bases between the two germline ends. Germline CDR1 reads SGHRS; CDR2 reads YFSETQ. The CDR3, as DNA: TGCGCCAGCAGCTTGTCCTCAAAAGAGACCCAGTACTTC. It translates to CASSLSSKETQYF.

This chain joins TRBV29-1 and TRBJ2-5; no clear D gene. V was pared by 4 bases and J by 0 bases, with 9 bases between. Germline CDR1 is SQVTM and CDR2 is ANQGSEA. The CDR3 loop spans 13 amino acids. The CDR3 loop reads CSVVLVNQETQYF. CDR3 in DNA: TGCAGCGTTGTTTTAGTGAACCAAGAGACCCAGTACTTC.

The chain uses TRBV9 and TRBJ1-6; TRBD1 agrees at 10 bases. V was pared by 5 bases and J by 9 bases, with 5 bases of the junction left unmatched. The V gene's germline CDR1 is SGDLS and CDR2 YYNGEE. The CDR3 totals 14 residues. The CDR3 DNA reads as TGTGCCAGCAGTGGGACAGGGGTTAGTTCACCCCTCCACTTT. Protein: CASSGTGVSSPLHF.

The rearrangement links TRBV6-2 or TRBV6-3 to TRBJ2-6; unclear D gene. CDR1 MNHEY and CDR2 SVGEGT come from the germline V gene. The V gene lost 1 base and the J gene lost 6 bases, with 4 bases spanning the gap. This CDR3 is built from 13 residues. The CDR3 here is CASSYYLANVLTF. DNA of the CDR3: TGTGCCAGCAGTTACTATTTGGCCAACGTCCTGACTTTC.

This clonotype showed up many times. The rearrangement links TRBV29-1 to TRBJ2-7; 15 bases align to TRBD2. The germline V gene encodes CDR1 SQVTM and CDR2 ANQGSEA. J gave up 3 bases and V 5 bases, and 5 bases lay outside the gene matches. The CDR3 consists of 15 residues. The CDR3 DNA reads as TGCAGCGTTTACGGACTAGCGGGAGGGCACTACGAGCAGTACTTC. This translates into CSVYGLAGGHYEQYF.

This clonotype has at least ten counts. The V gene is TRBV10-3, the J gene TRBJ1-5, with TRBD1 matching 10 bases. The junction had 5 bases not matched to a gene; V was cut back by 3 bases and J by 6 bases. Germline CDR1 ENHRY, CDR2 SYGVKD. The CDR3 spans 15 residues. CDR3 loop: CAISDVGQGLQPQHF. The CDR3 DNA reads TGTGCCATCAGTGACGTGGGACAGGGGCTTCAGCCCCAGCATTTT.

This clonotype was found many times. V gene TRBV4-3 combines with J gene TRBJ2-1; D uncertain. This CDR3 has 13 amino acids. V was trimmed by 4 bases and J by 7 bases, leaving 11 bases between them. Germline values: CDR1 LGHNA, CDR2 YSLEER. The CDR3 DNA sequence: TGCGCCAGCAGCCTATCTGTTGGGAATGAGCAGTTCTTC. Its protein is CASSLSVGNEQFF.

The chain carries TRBV30 and TRBJ1-2; D remains unclear. The germline V and J ends were trimmed by 5 bases and 1 base, with 8 bases remaining between them. The CDR3 length is 12 residues. Germline loops: CDR1 GTSNPN, CDR2 SVGIG (reference sequence). CDR3 residues: CAWDMFNYGYTF. CDR3 bases: TGTGCCTGGGACATGTTTAACTATGGCTACACCTTC.

The chain is built from TRBV30 and TRBJ1-6; D might be TRBD1 (6 bases). V shed 4 bases and J shed 8 bases, with 18 bases lying between them. CDR3 length: 15 residues. The germline V gene encodes CDR1 GTSNPN and CDR2 SVGIG (reference sequence). The CDR3 DNA is TGTGCCTGGACAACTAGGGGGGGACCTGATTCACCCCTCCACTTT. This translates into CAWTTRGGPDSPLHF. The full variable domain, rest sourced from reference TRBV30 and TRBJ1-6, is SQTIHQWPATLVQPVGSPLSLECTVEGTSNPNLYWYRQAAGRGLQLLFYSVGIGQISSEVPQNLSASRPQDRQFILSSKKLLLSDSGFYLCAWTTRGGPDSPLHFGNGTRLTVT.

The chain recombines TRBV12-3 or TRBV12-4 with TRBJ2-1, with 9 positions matching TRBD1. This CDR3 is built from 15 residues. V was clipped by 3 bases and J by 3 bases; unmatched bases: 3. The CDR3 region is CASSLGTGLYNEQFF. CDR3 nucleotides: TGTGCCAGCAGTTTGGGGACAGGGCTCTACAATGAGCAGTTCTTC.

There are a few counts of this clonotype. This chain links TRBV7-2 with TRBJ2-1; 11 bases are a match to TRBD2. Germline CDR1 is SGHTA and CDR2 is FQGNSA. The CDR3 runs to 15 residues. V lost 3 bases to trimming and J lost 6 bases; unmatched junction nucleotides: 4. The CDR3 nucleotides are TGTGCCAGCAGCTTTATCCTAGCGGGAGGCAATGAGCAGTTCTTC. Translation: CASSFILAGGNEQFF. Full variable domain (remainder filled in from reference TRBV7-2 and TRBJ2-1): GAGVSQSPSNKVTEKGKDVELRCDPISGHTALYWYRQSLGQGLEFLIYFQGNSAPDKSGLPSDRFSAERTGGSVSTLTIQRTQQEDSAVYLCASSFILAGGNEQFFGPGTRLTVL.

The chain uses TRBV30 and TRBJ2-2; D may be TRBD1 (6 bases). The V end lost 3 bases, the J end lost 2 bases, and 10 bases lay between the germline ends. The CDR3 has 14 residues. Germline loops: CDR1 GTSNPN, CDR2 SVGIG (reference sequence). The chain's CDR3 is CAWRPGHNTGELFF. CDR3 nucleotides: TGTGCCTGGAGACCGGGACATAACACCGGGGAGCTGTTTTTT.

This clonotype was seen ten or more times. The V gene is TRBV5-6, the J gene TRBJ1-5; D might be TRBD1 (6 bases). CDR1 and CDR2 from the germline V gene are SGHDT and YYEEEE. Between the trimmed V and J ends, which lost 6 bases and 7 bases, there was a span of 17 bases. The CDR3 spans 14 residues. In DNA, the CDR3 is TGTGCCAGCACCCTGGGACACGAGGGGCAGCCCCAGCATTTT. As protein: CASTLGHEGQPQHF.

The chain links TRBV10-3 to TRBJ1-1; 9 nucleotides align to TRBD1. The CDR3 is made up of 15 amino acids. Germline-derived CDR1 and CDR2 are ENHRY and SYGVKD. Losses at the gene ends were 2 bases for V and 5 bases for J; bases not matched to a gene: 6. CDR3 bases: TGTGCCATCAGTGAGGGAGGACAGGGGAGTACTGAAGCTTTCTTT. Residues: CAISEGGQGSTEAFF.

In this sample, this clonotype turned up a few times. The chain couples TRBV9 to TRBJ2-1; TRBD2 matches 9 bases. The CDR3 covers 16 residues. Germline CDR1 and CDR2: SGDLS and YYNGEE. Losses at the gene ends were 4 bases for V and 4 bases for J; bases not matched to a gene: 9. The CDR3 sequence: CASSPLSGGSYNEQFF. CDR3 nucleotide sequence: TGTGCCAGCAGCCCCCTAAGCGGGGGGTCTTACAATGAGCAGTTCTTC.

This clonotype was counted ten times or more. Mismatch with germline at one junction end may stem from a read error. The rearrangement links TRBV3-1 to TRBJ2-1, with unresolved D. The CDR3 extends over 12 amino acids. Per the germline V gene, CDR1 is LGHDT and CDR2 is YNNKEL (reference sequence). The CDR3 region is CASSQEGGEQFF. The CDR3 DNA reads TGTGCCAGCAGTCAAGAAGGTGGTGAGCAGTTCTTC.

This clonotype was observed at least ten times. The chain employs TRBV12-3 or TRBV12-4 and TRBJ2-7; no clear D gene. This CDR3 has 14 residues. Trimming left V 6 bases short and J 0 bases short, with 12 bases between. This chain's CDR3 is CASRSTLSSYEQYV. DNA for the CDR3: TGTGCCAGCAGGTCGACGCTGAGCTCCTACGAGCAGTACGTC.

This clonotype was detected only a few times. V and J are TRBV18 and TRBJ2-5; D may be TRBD1 or TRBD2 (5 bases each). Germline CDR1 reads KGHSH; CDR2 reads LQKENI. V shed 6 bases and J shed 3 bases, with 11 bases lying between them. The CDR3 runs to 13 residues. CDR3 coding DNA: TGTGCCAGCTCTGCGGGCAGGGAAGAGACCCAGTACTTC. The encoded protein is CASSAGREETQYF.

This clonotype was counted only a few times. The rearrangement uses TRBV5-4 and TRBJ1-6; no clear D gene. The germline gives CDR1 SGHNT, CDR2 YYREEE (reference sequence). The length of the CDR3 is 12 residues. V dropped 2 bases and J dropped 10 bases, with 7 bases sitting between them. The CDR3 here is CASSFRASPLHF. The CDR3 bases are TGTGCCAGCAGCTTTCGGGCCTCACCCCTCCACTTT.

This clonotype has a handful of counts. V usage is TRBV5-1 and J usage is TRBJ2-5, with 10 bases that match TRBD1. With V trimmed by 6 bases and J by 6 bases, 8 bases remained unmatched. Germline V gene data show CDR1 as SGHRS and CDR2 as YFSETQ. The length of the CDR3 is 14 residues. The CDR3 nucleotides are TGCGCCAGCACCGTGACAGGGGGCATAAAGACCCAGTACTTC. This translates into CASTVTGGIKTQYF.